What follows are 5 T cell receptor beta chains derived from one specimen sequenced in a study of blood T cell repertoires in COVID-19 (TCRdb year 2020). Library preparation was by the immunoSEQ multiplex PCR assay. Not all clones reach the TCRdb copy of this immuneACCESS table, which keeps in-frame sequences only. Checked studies attribute under half of the gap to unresolved V genes and leave the rest unexplained. The sample table shows 80,000 to 95,000 clones, and around 86% are seen once. The ten biggest clones cover roughly 3.5% of the sample. What was sequenced was peripheral blood. The receptors originated from a woman aged 65 to 85 with acute or convalescent COVID-19.

The rearrangement joins TRBV5-1 to TRBJ2-4, with 7 bases identical to TRBD1. Per the germline V gene, CDR1 is SGHRS and CDR2 is YFSETQ. V was pared by 2 bases and J by 7 bases, with 6 bases of the junction left unmatched. The CDR3 loop spans 14 amino acids. CDR3 amino acids: CASSLHTGVNIQYF. Written as DNA, the CDR3 is TGCGCCAGCAGCTTACATACAGGGGTCAACATTCAGTACTTC.

In DNA form, the CDR3 reads TGTGCCAGTAGTACAACAGGGACCCCCTACGAGCAGTACTTC. This translates into CASSTTGTPYEQYF. This chain links TRBV19 with TRBJ2-7, with a possible D match to TRBD1 (6 bases). The V end lost 4 bases, the J end lost 2 bases, and 12 bases lay between the germline ends. Germline V lookup: CDR1 LNHDA, CDR2 SQIVND (reference sequence). There are 14 residues in the CDR3.

CDR3 in amino acids: CSVEATGQETQYF. The CDR3 bases are TGCAGCGTGGAGGCGACAGGCCAGGAGACCCAGTACTTC. This rearrangement joins TRBV29-1 to TRBJ2-5; possible D gene TRBD1, 6 bases. CDR1 is SQVTM and CDR2 is ANQGSEA in the germline V gene. The V end lost 6 bases, the J end lost 5 bases, and 16 bases lay between the germline ends. This CDR3 comprises 13 residues.

The rearrangement joins TRBV3-1 (or the pseudogene TRBV3-2) to TRBJ1-2; TRBD1 aligns across 8 bases. After removal of 4 bases from V and 8 bases from J, the junction contained 9 bases not matched to a gene. This CDR3 spans 14 amino acids. Germline loops: CDR1 LGHDT, CDR2 YNNKEL (reference sequence). CDR3 loop: CASSLSTGAEGYTF. CDR3 bases: TGTGCCAGCAGCCTTTCGACAGGGGCTGAAGGCTACACCTTC.

V usage is TRBV5-1 and J usage is TRBJ1-1, with D possibly TRBD1 on 5 matching bases. The CDR3 spans 13 residues. The V and J ends lost 0 bases and 7 bases respectively, with 10 bases between them. The germline gives CDR1 SGHRS, CDR2 YFSETQ. This chain's CDR3 is CASSLESGYEAFF. In DNA form, the CDR3 reads TGCGCCAGCAGCTTGGAGTCAGGGTATGAAGCTTTCTTT.